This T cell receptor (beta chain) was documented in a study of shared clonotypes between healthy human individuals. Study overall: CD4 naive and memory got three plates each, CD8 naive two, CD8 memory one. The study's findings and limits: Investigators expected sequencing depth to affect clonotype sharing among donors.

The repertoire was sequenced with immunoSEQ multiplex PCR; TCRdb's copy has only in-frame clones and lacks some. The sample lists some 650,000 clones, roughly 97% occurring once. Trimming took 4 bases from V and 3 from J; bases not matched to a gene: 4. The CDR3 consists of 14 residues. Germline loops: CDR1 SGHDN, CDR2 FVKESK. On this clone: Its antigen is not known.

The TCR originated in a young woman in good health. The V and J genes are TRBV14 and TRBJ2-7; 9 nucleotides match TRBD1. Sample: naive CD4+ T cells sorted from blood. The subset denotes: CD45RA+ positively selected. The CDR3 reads CASSPTGGFYEQYF. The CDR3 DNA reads TGTGCCAGCAGCCCAACAGGGGGCTTCTACGAGCAGTACTTC. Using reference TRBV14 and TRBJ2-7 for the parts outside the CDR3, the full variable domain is EAGVTQFPSHSVIEKGQTVTLRCDPISGHDNLYWYRRVMGKEIKFLLHFVKESKQDESGMPNNRFLAERTGGTYSTLKVQPAELEDSGVYFCASSPTGGFYEQYFGPGTRLTVT.